The sequence of this T cell receptor beta chain was determined in a study of T cell repertoires in cytomegalovirus infection (dated by TCRdb to between 2018 and 2020). Context from the whole study: The peptide stimulations were aimed at well-studied HLA-B-restricted epitopes as well as recently identified HLA-C-restricted CMV epitopes, whose presentation resists viral immunomodulation. Because public TCR beta signatures pointed to carriage of CMV infection together with the matching HLA type, the HLA type of each donor mattered for the analysis. Broad study findings and their caveats: The ex vivo response was dominated by HLA-C-restricted CMV-specific TCR beta clonotypes, and the single most frequent clonotype in two of eight donors was supplied by these HLA-C-restricted clonotypes. In both this cohort and an independent roughly 360-donor cohort, the cumulative frequency of public TCR beta family members distinguished carriers of CMV infection plus the relevant HLA type.

Explained via the paper, the treatment or condition label denotes: in vitro stimulation with specific CMV peptide epitopes to enrich CMV-specific T cells. The sequencing machine was an Illumina HiSeq 1500. TCRdb reprocessing: public reads trimmed at Q25 with fastp, clones called with MiXCR, in-frame beta chains kept. Each CDR3 protein gets just one entry, which takes the most common genes and DNA from the rows behind it. The sample profile shows some 590,000 distinct CDR3 sequences; almost 40% of them were found once. Clones ranked in the top ten supply roughly 50% of the sample. The germline V gene encodes CDR1 SGHTA and CDR2 FQGNSA. V and J lose 1 base and 0 bases, and a span of 13 bases separates them. The CDR3 holds 16 amino acids from the cysteine to the phenylalanine. Only CDR3 DNA remains: 48 bases, in frame from the first base. With regard to this clonotype: Its antigen is unknown. Per-base qualities were not stored, and no clone one base away is much larger.

This TCR came from a human donor in good health (CMV status not recorded). Some clones in this sample may be carry-over from other donors' samples. Specimen: cultured PBMCs, collected from culture after CMV antigen stimulation. The V and J genes are TRBV7-2 and TRBJ2-7, with TRBD1 tentatively as D gene (6 bases match). The CDR3 region has the sequence CASSLDRTVSSYEQYF. The nucleotide sequence reads as follows: TGTGCCAGCAGCTTAGATAGGACAGTGAGCTCCTACGAGCAGTACTTC.